The rows below give T cell receptor beta chains drawn from one sample of a study of T cell repertoires in cytomegalovirus infection. One entry per CDR3 protein results from TCRdb running MiXCR on the reads. The data contain some 600,000 distinct CDR3 sequences, 20% to 25% of them seen just once; the ten biggest clones take up 8%. Specimen: CD8+ T cells from PBMCs. The receptor set was obtained from a human donor in good health (CMV status not recorded). Some clones in this sample may be carry-over from other donors' samples. Each CDR3 is given with its conserved first and last residue. Fields, in order: V gene, clone size, D gene, J gene, CDR3 protein, CDR3 DNA. A D gene is named only where the DNA matches it firmly. Size tells how often a clone was seen (once, few, many) or the class of an expanded clone, and some rows leave it out.

v_gene: TRBV7-9
abundance: -
d_gene: TRBD2
j_gene: TRBJ2-3
CDR3aa: CASSSLAGGSRDTQYF
CDR3nt: TGTGCCAGCAGCTCCTTAGCGGGGGGTTCACGGGATACGCAGTATTTT

v_gene: TRBV12-3/TRBV12-4
abundance: -
d_gene: TRBD2
j_gene: TRBJ2-5
CDR3aa: CASRAPSGGEETQYF
CDR3nt: TGTGCCAGCAGGGCCCCTAGCGGGGGGGAAGAGACCCAGTACTTC

v_gene: TRBV7-9
abundance: -
d_gene: TRBD2
j_gene: TRBJ2-5
CDR3aa: CASSIGTTLPGETQYF
CDR3nt: TGTGCCAGCAGCATTGGGACTACCCTCCCTGGCGAGACCCAGTACTTC

v_gene: TRBV3-1
abundance: -
d_gene: TRBD1
j_gene: TRBJ2-7
CDR3aa: CASSQERTGPYEQYF
CDR3nt: TGTGCCAGCAGCCAAGAAAGGACAGGCCCCTACGAGCAGTACTTC

v_gene: TRBV29-1
abundance: -
d_gene: TRBD1
j_gene: TRBJ1-2
CDR3aa: CSVRDSTNYGYTF
CDR3nt: TGCAGCGTCCGGGACAGTACTAACTATGGCTACACCTTC

v_gene: TRBV28
abundance: few
d_gene: -
j_gene: TRBJ2-1
CDR3aa: CASRDRRNEQFF
CDR3nt: TGTGCCAGCAGGGATAGGCGGAATGAGCAGTTCTTC

v_gene: TRBV7-9
abundance: -
d_gene: TRBD2
j_gene: TRBJ2-3
CDR3aa: CASSPPMVLAGGTDTQYF
CDR3nt: TGTGCCAGCAGCCCCCCGATGGTACTAGCGGGGGGCACAGATACGCAGTATTTT

v_gene: TRBV6-2/TRBV6-3
abundance: many
d_gene: -
j_gene: TRBJ2-2
CDR3aa: CASSYLTGTTGELFF
CDR3nt: TGTGCCAGCAGTTACTTAACAGGGACCACCGGGGAGCTGTTTTTT

v_gene: TRBV7-9
abundance: -
d_gene: -
j_gene: TRBJ1-4
CDR3aa: CASSLQGSIIATNEKLFF
CDR3nt: TGTGCCAGCAGCTTACAGGGGTCCATAATTGCAACTAATGAAAAACTGTTTTTT

v_gene: TRBV5-5
abundance: -
d_gene: -
j_gene: TRBJ2-5
CDR3aa: CASSLLGNGQETQYF
CDR3nt: TGTGCCAGCAGCCTCCTCGGAAACGGCCAAGAGACCCAGTACTTC

v_gene: TRBV25-1
abundance: -
d_gene: TRBD1
j_gene: TRBJ2-1
CDR3aa: CASSEKGQPYNEQFF
CDR3nt: TGTGCCAGCAGTGAAAAGGGACAGCCCTACAATGAGCAGTTCTTC

v_gene: TRBV2
abundance: -
d_gene: -
j_gene: TRBJ2-3
CDR3aa: CASRTGRGPLTDTQYF
CDR3nt: TGTGCCAGCCGGACGGGACGGGGGCCTCTCACAGATACGCAGTATTTT

v_gene: TRBV7-2
abundance: many
d_gene: -
j_gene: TRBJ2-6
CDR3aa: CASSPWAGANVLTF
CDR3nt: TGTGCCAGCAGCCCCTGGGCTGGGGCCAACGTCCTGACTTTC

v_gene: TRBV4-3
abundance: -
d_gene: TRBD1
j_gene: TRBJ1-3
CDR3aa: CASSQDWQGDPGNTIYF
CDR3nt: TGCGCCAGCAGCCAAGACTGGCAGGGGGATCCTGGAAACACCATATATTTT

v_gene: TRBV7-8
abundance: many
d_gene: TRBD1
j_gene: TRBJ2-1
CDR3aa: CASSSPRDREEQFF
CDR3nt: TGTGCCAGCAGCTCCCCCCGGGACAGGGAAGAGCAGTTCTTC

v_gene: TRBV6-2/TRBV6-3
abundance: few
d_gene: -
j_gene: TRBJ2-2
CDR3aa: CASVPGPGELFF
CDR3nt: TGTGCCAGCGTCCCGGGACCCGGGGAGCTGTTTTTT

v_gene: TRBV12-5
abundance: -
d_gene: -
j_gene: TRBJ1-5
CDR3aa: CASLTDNQPQHF
CDR3nt: TGTGCTAGTTTGACAGACAATCAGCCCCAGCATTTT

v_gene: TRBV4-1
abundance: few
d_gene: -
j_gene: TRBJ1-2
CDR3aa: CASSQDRQNGYTF
CDR3nt: TGCGCCAGCAGCCAAGATAGACAAAATGGCTACACCTTC

v_gene: TRBV7-8
abundance: many
d_gene: TRBD2
j_gene: TRBJ2-5
CDR3aa: CASSLGLAELQETQYF
CDR3nt: TGTGCCAGCAGCTTAGGACTAGCGGAGCTCCAAGAGACCCAGTACTTC

v_gene: TRBV7-9
abundance: many
d_gene: -
j_gene: TRBJ2-5
CDR3aa: CASSSLGPQETQYF
CDR3nt: TGTGCCAGCAGCTCTCTGGGACCGCAAGAGACCCAGTACTTC

v_gene: TRBV20-1
abundance: many
d_gene: -
j_gene: TRBJ1-2
CDR3aa: CSAREGENYGYTF
CDR3nt: TGCAGTGCTAGAGAGGGGGAGAACTATGGCTACACCTTC

v_gene: TRBV7-9
abundance: few
d_gene: -
j_gene: TRBJ2-1
CDR3aa: CASTILAWEQFF
CDR3nt: TGTGCCAGCACAATCCTAGCGTGGGAGCAGTTCTTC

v_gene: TRBV4-1
abundance: -
d_gene: -
j_gene: TRBJ2-2
CDR3aa: CASSQERRDQNTGELFF
CDR3nt: TGCGCCAGCAGCCAAGAAAGGAGGGATCAGAACACCGGGGAGCTGTTTTTT

v_gene: TRBV6-5
abundance: -
d_gene: TRBD2
j_gene: TRBJ2-1
CDR3aa: CASSSPGGYDNEQFF
CDR3nt: TGTGCCAGCAGTTCTCCGGGGGGGTATGACAATGAGCAGTTCTTC

v_gene: TRBV23-1
abundance: -
d_gene: TRBD2
j_gene: TRBJ2-3
CDR3aa: CASSQGLAIQADTQYF
CDR3nt: TGCGCCAGCAGTCAAGGACTAGCGATCCAGGCAGATACGCAGTATTTT

v_gene: TRBV24-1
abundance: -
d_gene: TRBD2
j_gene: TRBJ2-3
CDR3aa: CATRDQGGSTDTQYF
CDR3nt: TGTGCCACTCGGGATCAGGGAGGGTCCACAGATACGCAGTATTTT

v_gene: TRBV12-3/TRBV12-4
abundance: -
d_gene: -
j_gene: TRBJ1-2
CDR3aa: CASSLGGRCTF
CDR3nt: TGTGCCAGCAGTTTAGGGGGAAGGTGCACCTTC

v_gene: TRBV7-9
abundance: many
d_gene: -
j_gene: TRBJ2-5
CDR3aa: CASSLRPSQETQYF
CDR3nt: TGTGCCAGCAGCTTACGCCCCAGCCAAGAGACCCAGTACTTC

v_gene: TRBV6-5
abundance: few
d_gene: TRBD2
j_gene: TRBJ2-5
CDR3aa: CASSYRGGALQETQYF
CDR3nt: TGTGCCAGCAGTTACCGCGGGGGGGCCCTCCAAGAGACCCAGTACTTC

v_gene: TRBV28
abundance: -
d_gene: -
j_gene: TRBJ1-5
CDR3aa: CASSWPLNQPQHF
CDR3nt: TGTGCCAGCAGTTGGCCTTTAAATCAGCCCCAGCATTTT

v_gene: TRBV13
abundance: -
d_gene: -
j_gene: TRBJ1-2
CDR3aa: CASSLGGLGDFYGYTF
CDR3nt: TGTGCCAGCAGCTTAGGCGGTTTGGGGGATTTCTATGGCTACACCTTC

v_gene: TRBV27
abundance: -
d_gene: TRBD2
j_gene: TRBJ2-1
CDR3aa: CASSFSGGPYNVQFF
CDR3nt: TGTGCCAGCAGTTTTAGCGGGGGGCCATACAATGTGCAGTTCTTC

v_gene: TRBV4-1
abundance: few
d_gene: TRBD1
j_gene: TRBJ2-5
CDR3aa: CASSPGQQFQETQYF
CDR3nt: TGCGCCAGCAGCCCGGGACAGCAGTTTCAAGAGACCCAGTACTTC

v_gene: TRBV7-9
abundance: -
d_gene: TRBD2
j_gene: TRBJ2-5
CDR3aa: CASSSRTSGGEWHF
CDR3nt: TGTGCCAGCAGCTCTCGGACTAGCGGGGGGGAGTGGCACTTC

v_gene: TRBV7-6
abundance: many
d_gene: TRBD1
j_gene: TRBJ2-7
CDR3aa: CASSLRDREHEQYF
CDR3nt: TGTGCCAGCAGCTTAAGGGACAGGGAACACGAGCAGTACTTC

v_gene: TRBV25-1
abundance: -
d_gene: -
j_gene: TRBJ2-6
CDR3aa: CASSERGQGRTGANVLTF
CDR3nt: TGTGCCAGCAGTGAACGGGGGCAGGGGAGAACTGGGGCCAACGTCCTGACTTTC

v_gene: TRBV9
abundance: once
d_gene: -
j_gene: TRBJ1-2
CDR3aa: CASSHFSNVRGTTANYGYTF
CDR3nt: TGTGCCAGCAGCCATTTTTCGAATGTTCGGGGAACTACAGCTAACTATGGCTACACCTTC

v_gene: TRBV7-2
abundance: many
d_gene: -
j_gene: TRBJ1-2
CDR3aa: CASSFGISYGYTF
CDR3nt: TGTGCCAGCAGCTTCGGGATATCCTATGGCTACACCTTC

v_gene: TRBV13
abundance: -
d_gene: -
j_gene: TRBJ2-3
CDR3aa: CASSLGYSNTDTQYF
CDR3nt: TGTGCCAGCAGCTTAGGCTACAGCAACACAGATACGCAGTATTTT

v_gene: TRBV7-2
abundance: many
d_gene: TRBD2
j_gene: TRBJ2-3
CDR3aa: CASTEWGTSADTQYF
CDR3nt: TGTGCCAGCACCGAGTGGGGGACTAGCGCAGATACGCAGTATTTT

v_gene: TRBV7-9
abundance: -
d_gene: TRBD1
j_gene: TRBJ2-7
CDR3aa: CASSAGGTRLFEQYF
CDR3nt: TGTGCCAGCAGTGCAGGGGGCACACGTCTGTTCGAGCAGTACTTC

v_gene: TRBV4-1
abundance: -
d_gene: -
j_gene: TRBJ1-1
CDR3aa: CASSRQLNTEAFF
CDR3nt: TGCGCCAGCAGCCGACAGTTAAACACTGAAGCTTTCTTT

v_gene: TRBV9
abundance: few
d_gene: -
j_gene: TRBJ2-2
CDR3aa: CASSVVAAPNTGELFF
CDR3nt: TGTGCCAGCAGCGTAGTGGCAGCCCCGAACACCGGGGAGCTGTTTTTT